This T cell receptor (beta chain) was profiled in a study of shared clonotypes between healthy human individuals. Whole-study results and caveats: Donor clonotype sharing was expected to depend on sequencing depth. The sharing of about 5% of naive CD4 clonotypes was seen across a few donors.

As concerns this clone: Its antigen is not identified.

The CDR3 loop spans 17 amino acids. V lost 6 bases and J lost 4; bases outside the gene matches: 9. Germline values: CDR1 SGHTA, CDR2 FQGNSA. Produced via immunoSEQ multiplex PCR; TCRdb's table is partial and in-frame only. The sample consists of about 1.1 million clones, around 82% of them appearing once. The material sequenced was memory CD4+ T cells from PBMCs. Documented subset: CD45RA-negative fraction. J is TRBJ2-6 and V is TRBV7-2, with 10 nucleotides matching TRBD2. This receptor was taken from a man aged 18 to 29 in good health. Some clones in this sample may be carry-over from other donors' samples. In DNA form, the CDR3 reads TGTGCCAGCAGTTCCAGCGGGAGGGCCGCGGGGGCCAACGTCCTGACTTTC. Protein sequence: CASSSSGRAAGANVLTF.